This is a list of T cell receptor beta chains from one sample in a study of beta chain features in type 1 diabetes. The assay was immunoSEQ multiplex PCR, and TCRdb's table has in-frame clones only and misses some. The sample shows around 350,000 clones, around an eighth of them seen only once. The source material was naive CD4+ T cells from blood. These receptors all stem from a man aged 18 to 30 in good health. The CDR3 runs from the conserved cysteine through the conserved F or W. Each record gives: CDR3 length, clone size, D gene, J gene, V gene, CDR3 protein, CDR3 DNA. The D gene is left open where the match is weak. The size of a clone is reported for some rows only, either as once, few or many, or as a class for expanded clones.

length: 11; size: .; D: .; J: TRBJ1-2; V: TRBV19; CDR3: CASKARVGYTF; DNA: TGTGCCAGTAAGGCTCGGGTTGGCTACACCTTC
length: 14; size: .; D: .; J: TRBJ2-2; V: TRBV7-2; CDR3: CASSLNRDTGELFF; DNA: TGTGCCAGCAGCTTGAACAGGGACACCGGGGAGCTGTTTTTT
length: 13; size: many; D: .; J: TRBJ2-1; V: TRBV28; CDR3: CASISGTYNEQFF; DNA: TGTGCCAGCATCAGCGGTACCTACAATGAGCAGTTCTTC
length: 14; size: few; D: .; J: TRBJ1-2; V: TRBV7-2; CDR3: CASIRPQLDNGYTF; DNA: TGTGCCAGCATTCGGCCCCAGTTGGACAATGGCTACACCTTC
length: 15; size: .; D: .; J: TRBJ2-7; V: TRBV18; CDR3: CASSPNTLLSYEQYF; DNA: TGTGCCAGCTCACCTAACACCTTGTTATCCTACGAGCAGTACTTC
length: 15; size: .; D: TRBD1; J: TRBJ2-7; V: TRBV9; CDR3: CASSVTGTGSYEQYF; DNA: TGTGCCAGCAGCGTCACCGGGACAGGGTCCTACGAGCAGTACTTC
length: 13; size: few; D: .; J: TRBJ2-7; V: TRBV30; CDR3: CAWNIAGIYEQYF; DNA: TGTGCCTGGAATATAGCCGGCATCTACGAGCAGTACTTC
length: 12; size: .; D: .; J: TRBJ2-7; V: TRBV7-2; CDR3: CASSSSSYEQYF; DNA: TGTGCCAGCAGCTCCAGTTCCTACGAGCAGTACTTC
length: 13; size: few; D: .; J: TRBJ2-5; V: TRBV19; CDR3: CASRVTGEETQYF; DNA: TGTGCCAGTAGGGTGACAGGTGAAGAGACCCAGTACTTC
length: 15; size: few; D: TRBD1; J: TRBJ2-7; V: TRBV5-4; CDR3: CASSWTGDLDYEQYF; DNA: TGTGCCAGCAGCTGGACAGGGGATCTTGACTACGAGCAGTACTTC
length: 15; size: .; D: TRBD1; J: TRBJ1-4; V: TRBV4-1; CDR3: CASSPRDRGFEKLFF; DNA: TGCGCCAGCAGCCCACGGGACAGGGGATTTGAAAAACTGTTTTTT
length: 14; size: few; D: .; J: TRBJ1-2; V: TRBV6-5; CDR3: CASSYDGRSDGYTF; DNA: TGTGCCAGCAGTTACGATGGCAGGTCGGATGGCTACACCTTC
length: 15; size: .; D: .; J: TRBJ1-1; V: TRBV7-2; CDR3: CASSLQGTWDTEAFF; DNA: TGTGCCAGCAGCTTACAGGGAACGTGGGATACTGAAGCTTTCTTT
length: 15; size: few; D: .; J: TRBJ1-1; V: TRBV6-5; CDR3: CATKTALLMNTEAFF; DNA: TGTGCCACCAAGACAGCTCTCCTCATGAACACTGAAGCTTTCTTT
length: 15; size: few; D: TRBD2; J: TRBJ2-5; V: TRBV6-6; CDR3: CASSYSRGREETQYF; DNA: TGTGCCAGCAGTTACTCGAGAGGGAGGGAGGAGACCCAGTACTTC
length: 15; size: few; D: TRBD2; J: TRBJ2-5; V: TRBV30; CDR3: CAWRALGTGGETQYF; DNA: TGTGCCTGGAGGGCGCTTGGGACGGGAGGCGAGACCCAGTACTTC
length: 15; size: .; D: TRBD1; J: TRBJ2-1; V: TRBV5-1; CDR3: CASSFSDRGIDEQFF; DNA: TGCGCCAGCTCCTTTTCGGACAGGGGGATCGATGAGCAGTTCTTC